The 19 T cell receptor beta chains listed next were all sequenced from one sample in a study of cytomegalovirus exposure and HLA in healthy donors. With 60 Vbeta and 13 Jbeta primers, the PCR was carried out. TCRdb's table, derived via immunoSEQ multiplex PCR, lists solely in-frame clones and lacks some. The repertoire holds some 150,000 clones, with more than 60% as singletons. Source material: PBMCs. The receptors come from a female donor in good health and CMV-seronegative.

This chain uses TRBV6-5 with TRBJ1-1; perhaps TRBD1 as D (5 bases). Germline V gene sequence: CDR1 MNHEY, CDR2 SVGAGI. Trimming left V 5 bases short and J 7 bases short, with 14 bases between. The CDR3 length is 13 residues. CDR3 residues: CASSQGARDEAFF. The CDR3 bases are TGTGCCAGCAGTCAAGGGGCCAGGGATGAAGCTTTCTTT.

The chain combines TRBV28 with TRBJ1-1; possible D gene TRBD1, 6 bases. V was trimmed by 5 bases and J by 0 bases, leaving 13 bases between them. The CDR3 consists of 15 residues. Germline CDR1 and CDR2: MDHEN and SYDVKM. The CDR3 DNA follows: TGTGCCAGCAGTGGGGGCGGTGGCATGAACACTGAAGCTTTCTTT. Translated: CASSGGGGMNTEAFF. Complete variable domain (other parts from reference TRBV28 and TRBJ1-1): DVKVTQSSRYLVKRTGEKVFLECVQDMDHENMFWYRQDPGLGLRLIYFSYDVKMKEKGDIPEGYSVSREKKERFSLILESASTNQTSMYLCASSGGGGMNTEAFFGQGTRLTVV.

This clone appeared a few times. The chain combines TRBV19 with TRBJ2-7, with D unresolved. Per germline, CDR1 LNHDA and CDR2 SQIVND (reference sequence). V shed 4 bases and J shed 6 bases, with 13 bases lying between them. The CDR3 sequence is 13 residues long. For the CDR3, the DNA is TGTGCCAGTAGTAGACTGTTAGGTGTCGAGCAGTACTTC. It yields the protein CASSRLLGVEQYF.

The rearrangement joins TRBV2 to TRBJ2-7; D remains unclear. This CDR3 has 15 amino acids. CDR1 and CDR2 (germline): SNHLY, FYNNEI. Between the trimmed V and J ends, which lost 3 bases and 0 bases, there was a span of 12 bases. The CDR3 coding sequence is TGTGCCAGCAGTGATTCCCATTCCCCCTCCTACGAGCAGTACTTC. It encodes CASSDSHSPSYEQYF. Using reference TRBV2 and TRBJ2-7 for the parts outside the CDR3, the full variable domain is EPEVTQTPSHQVTQMGQEVILRCVPISNHLYFYWYRQILGQKVEFLVSFYNNEISEKSEIFDDQFSVERPDGSNFTLKIRSTKLEDSAMYFCASSDSHSPSYEQYFGPGTRLTVT.

CDR3 protein: CASSSTGGYGYTF. DNA of the CDR3: TGTGCCAGCAGCTCGACAGGGGGCTATGGCTACACCTTC. The rearrangement links TRBV7-8 to TRBJ1-2, with TRBD1 matching 9 bases. CDR3 length equals 13 residues. V trimming: 4 bases; J trimming: 4 bases; junction bases outside the gene matches: 1. Germline CDR1 reads SGHVS; CDR2 reads FQNEAQ.

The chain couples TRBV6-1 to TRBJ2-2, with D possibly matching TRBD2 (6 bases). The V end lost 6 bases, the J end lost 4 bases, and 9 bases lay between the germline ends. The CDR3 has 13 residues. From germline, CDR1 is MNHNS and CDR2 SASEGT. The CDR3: CASSRDSTGELFF. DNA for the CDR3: TGTGCCAGCAGCCGGGACTCCACCGGGGAGCTGTTTTTT.

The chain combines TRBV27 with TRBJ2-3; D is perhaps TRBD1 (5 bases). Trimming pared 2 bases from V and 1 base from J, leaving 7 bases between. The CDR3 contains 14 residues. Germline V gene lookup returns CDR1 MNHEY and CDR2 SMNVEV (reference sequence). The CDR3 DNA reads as TGTGCCAGCAGTTTAGACAGCGGCACAGATACGCAGTATTTT. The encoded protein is CASSLDSGTDTQYF.

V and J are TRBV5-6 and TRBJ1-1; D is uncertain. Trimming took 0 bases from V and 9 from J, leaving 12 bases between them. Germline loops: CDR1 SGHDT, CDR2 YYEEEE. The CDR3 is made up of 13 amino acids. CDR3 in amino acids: CASSLVGRGKAFF. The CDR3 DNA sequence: TGTGCCAGCAGCTTGGTTGGACGGGGAAAAGCTTTCTTT.

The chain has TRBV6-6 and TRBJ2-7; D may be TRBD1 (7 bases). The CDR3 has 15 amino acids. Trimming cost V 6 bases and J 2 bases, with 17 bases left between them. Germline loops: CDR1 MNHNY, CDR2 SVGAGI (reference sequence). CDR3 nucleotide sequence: TGTGCCAGCAGCCTACTCAGGGGGGTGGCCTACGAGCAGTACTTC. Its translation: CASSLLRGVAYEQYF.

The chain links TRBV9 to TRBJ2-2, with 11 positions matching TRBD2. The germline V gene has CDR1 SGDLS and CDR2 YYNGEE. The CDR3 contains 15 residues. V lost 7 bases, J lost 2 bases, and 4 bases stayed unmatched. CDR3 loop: CASSLAGGNTGELFF. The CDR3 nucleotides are TGTGCCAGCTCCCTAGCGGGAGGTAACACCGGGGAGCTGTTTTTT.

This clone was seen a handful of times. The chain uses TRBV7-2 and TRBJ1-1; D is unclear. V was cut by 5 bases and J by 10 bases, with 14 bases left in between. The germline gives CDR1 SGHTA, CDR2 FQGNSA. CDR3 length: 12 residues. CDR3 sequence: CASSTTGRGAFF. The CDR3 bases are TGTGCCAGCAGCACAACTGGTCGGGGAGCTTTCTTT.

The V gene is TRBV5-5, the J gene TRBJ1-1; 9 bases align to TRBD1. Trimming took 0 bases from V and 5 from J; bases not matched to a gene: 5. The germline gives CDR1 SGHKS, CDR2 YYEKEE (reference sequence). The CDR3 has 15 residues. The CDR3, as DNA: TGTGCCAGCAGCTTGGAGGGACAGGGTCGAACTGAAGCTTTCTTT. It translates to CASSLEGQGRTEAFF.

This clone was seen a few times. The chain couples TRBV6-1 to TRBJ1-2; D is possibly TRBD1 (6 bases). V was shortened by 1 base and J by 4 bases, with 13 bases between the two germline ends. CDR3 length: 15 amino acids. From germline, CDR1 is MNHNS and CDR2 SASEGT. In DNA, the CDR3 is TGTGCCAGCAGTGAAGGAACAGGGCGGACCTATGGCTACACCTTC. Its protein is CASSEGTGRTYGYTF.

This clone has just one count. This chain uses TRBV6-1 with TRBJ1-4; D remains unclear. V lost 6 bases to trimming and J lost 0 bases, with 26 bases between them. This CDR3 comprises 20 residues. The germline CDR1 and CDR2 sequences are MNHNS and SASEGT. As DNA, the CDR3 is TGTGCCAGCAGAGAACAAACCCCGGGTCTCAGCGTTGCAACTAATGAAAAACTGTTTTTT. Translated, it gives CASREQTPGLSVATNEKLFF.

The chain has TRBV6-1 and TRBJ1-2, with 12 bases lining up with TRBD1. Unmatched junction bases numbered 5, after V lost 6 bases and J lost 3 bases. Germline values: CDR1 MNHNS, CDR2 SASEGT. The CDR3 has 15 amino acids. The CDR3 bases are TGTGCCAGCAGGGGACAGGGGGCGCCAGACTATGGCTACACCTTC. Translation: CASRGQGAPDYGYTF.

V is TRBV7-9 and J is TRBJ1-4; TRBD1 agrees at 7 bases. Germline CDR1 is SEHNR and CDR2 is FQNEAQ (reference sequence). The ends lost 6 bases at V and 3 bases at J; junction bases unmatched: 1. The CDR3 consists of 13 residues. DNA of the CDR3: TGTGCCAGCAGTCAGGGGGCTAATGAAAAACTGTTTTTT. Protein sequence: CASSQGANEKLFF.

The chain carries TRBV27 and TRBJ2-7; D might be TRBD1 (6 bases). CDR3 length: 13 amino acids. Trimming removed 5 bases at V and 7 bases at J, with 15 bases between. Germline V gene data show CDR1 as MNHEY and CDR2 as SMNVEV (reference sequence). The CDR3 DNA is TGTGCCAGCAGTCCGGGGACACAGGGTGAGCAGTACTTC. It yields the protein CASSPGTQGEQYF.

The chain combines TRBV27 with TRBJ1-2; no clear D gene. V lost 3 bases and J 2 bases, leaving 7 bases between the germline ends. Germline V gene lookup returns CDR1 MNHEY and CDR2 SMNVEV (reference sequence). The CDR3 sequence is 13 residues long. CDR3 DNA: TGTGCCAGCAGTTTCGGGGTCAACTATGGCTACACCTTC. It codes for CASSFGVNYGYTF.

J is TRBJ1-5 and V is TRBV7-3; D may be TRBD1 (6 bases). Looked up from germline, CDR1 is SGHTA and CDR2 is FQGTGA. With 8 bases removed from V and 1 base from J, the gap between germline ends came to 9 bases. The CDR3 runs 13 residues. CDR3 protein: CASSRGSNQPQHF. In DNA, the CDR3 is TGTGCCAGCTCGAGGGGGAGCAATCAGCCCCAGCATTTT.